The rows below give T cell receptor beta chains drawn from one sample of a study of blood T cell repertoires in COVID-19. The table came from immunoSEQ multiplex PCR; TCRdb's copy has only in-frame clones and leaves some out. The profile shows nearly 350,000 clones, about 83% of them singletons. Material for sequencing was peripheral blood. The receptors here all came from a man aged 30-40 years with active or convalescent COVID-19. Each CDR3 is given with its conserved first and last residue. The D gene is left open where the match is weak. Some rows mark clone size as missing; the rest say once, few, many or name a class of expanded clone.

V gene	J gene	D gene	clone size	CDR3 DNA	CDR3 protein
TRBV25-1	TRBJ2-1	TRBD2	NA	TGTGCCAGCAGTGATACCGGCGGGGGGCGGAACAATGAGCAGTTCTTC	CASSDTGGGRNNEQFF
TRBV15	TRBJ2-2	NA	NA	TGTGCCACCAGCAGAGATTGGCTGAACACCGGGGAGCTGTTTTTT	CATSRDWLNTGELFF
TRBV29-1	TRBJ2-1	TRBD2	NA	TGCAGCGTGGAGCGGGAGGCGCAGAGCTCCTACAATGAGCAGTTCTTC	CSVEREAQSSYNEQFF
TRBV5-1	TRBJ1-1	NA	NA	TGCGCCAGCAGCTTGGGCAGGGTTGGGGTGAACACTGAAGCTTTCTTT	CASSLGRVGVNTEAFF
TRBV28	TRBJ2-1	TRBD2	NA	TGTGCCAGCAGACGAGCGGGAGGGCCATCCAATGAGCAGTTCTTC	CASRRAGGPSNEQFF
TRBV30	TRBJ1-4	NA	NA	TGTGCCTGGAGTGTCTGGGGCAGGGGAGATGAAAAACTGTTTTTT	CAWSVWGRGDEKLFF
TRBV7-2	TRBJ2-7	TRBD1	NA	TGTGCCAGCAGCCCACGACAGGGGGCTTCATACTACGAGCAGTACTTC	CASSPRQGASYYEQYF
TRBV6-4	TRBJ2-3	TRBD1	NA	TGTGCCAGCAGCGCGACAGGGGGAACAGATACGCAGTATTTT	CASSATGGTDTQYF
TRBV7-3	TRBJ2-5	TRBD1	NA	TGTGCCAGCAGCATCGACAGGGAAGAGACCCAGTACTTC	CASSIDREETQYF
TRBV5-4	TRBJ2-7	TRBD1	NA	TGTGCCAGCAGCCTCCGGGACAGGGTTCCCTACGAGCAGTACTTC	CASSLRDRVPYEQYF
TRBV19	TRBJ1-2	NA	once	TGTGCCAGTAGTATTGGACTAGATGGCTACACCTTC	CASSIGLDGYTF
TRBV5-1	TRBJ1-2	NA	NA	TGCGCCAGCAGCTTGGGACACGGGGATGGCTACACCTTC	CASSLGHGDGYTF
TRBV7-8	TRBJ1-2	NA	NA	TGTGCCAGCAGCCCTCCCGGGGGGCGAAAAGGGGGCTACACCTTC	CASSPPGGRKGGYTF
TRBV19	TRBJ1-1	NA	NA	TGTGCCAGCAGATGGCAGGGAAGTCGCATGAACACTGAAGCTTTCTTT	CASRWQGSRMNTEAFF
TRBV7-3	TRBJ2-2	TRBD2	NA	TGTGCCAGCAGCTTAACGGGAGGGGCGGTCCTTAAGGACACCGGGGAGCTGTTTTTT	CASSLTGGAVLKDTGELFF
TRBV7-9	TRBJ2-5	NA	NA	TGTGCCAGCAGCCTCGACAGGAGAGAGACCCAGTACTTC	CASSLDRRETQYF
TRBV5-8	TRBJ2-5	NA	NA	TGTGCCAGCAGCCTCTTGGAGACCCAGTACTTC	CASSLLETQYF
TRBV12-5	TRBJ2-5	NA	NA	TGTGCTAGTGTTAGGGACTGGAGAGTAGAGACCCAGTACTTC	CASVRDWRVETQYF
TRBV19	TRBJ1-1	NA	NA	TGTGCCAGTAGTTTAACAGGGCGAGGGGACACTGAAGCTTTCTTT	CASSLTGRGDTEAFF
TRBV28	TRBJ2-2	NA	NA	TGTGCCAGCATTCCCGGGACTCGCCCAACCGGGGAGCTGTTTTTT	CASIPGTRPTGELFF
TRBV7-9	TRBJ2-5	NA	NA	TGTGCCAGCAGCCCACTAGCTTCCCAAGAGACCCAGTACTTC	CASSPLASQETQYF
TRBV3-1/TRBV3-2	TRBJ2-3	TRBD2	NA	TGTGCCAGCAGCCTCCCCCGGGGGGGCGGCACAGATACGCAGTATTTT	CASSLPRGGGTDTQYF
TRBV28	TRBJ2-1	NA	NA	TGTGCCACCGACCCGGGGAGGCCCCTCGGGGATGAGCAGTTCTTC	CATDPGRPLGDEQFF
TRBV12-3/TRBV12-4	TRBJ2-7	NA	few	TGTGCCAGCAGTTCCGCCCGTAGAGACGAGCAGTACTTC	CASSSARRDEQYF
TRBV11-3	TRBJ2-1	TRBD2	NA	TGTGCCAGCAGCTTAGCGCTAGCGGGGGGGTATAATGAGCAGTTCTTC	CASSLALAGGYNEQFF
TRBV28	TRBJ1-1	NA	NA	TGTGCCAGCAGTTATAAGCGCGGGGGGTTGAACACTGAAGCTTTCTTT	CASSYKRGGLNTEAFF
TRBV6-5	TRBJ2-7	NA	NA	TGTGCCAGCAGTTACTCGCCGGGATTGGGGGAGCAGTACTTC	CASSYSPGLGEQYF
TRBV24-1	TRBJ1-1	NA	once	TGTGCCACCAGTGACCCATACTCCACAGAGCGGCCTTTCTTT	CATSDPYSTERPFF
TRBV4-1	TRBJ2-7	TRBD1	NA	TGCGCCAGCAGCCAGAGGACAGGGGCTGGTTACGAGCAGTACTTC	CASSQRTGAGYEQYF
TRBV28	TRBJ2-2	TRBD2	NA	TGTGCCAGCCGACTCCTGGCGGGAGATACCGGGGAGCTGTTTTTT	CASRLLAGDTGELFF
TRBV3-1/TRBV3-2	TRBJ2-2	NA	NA	TGTGCCAGCAGCCTTCTCTCCCCGGGTGGGAGCACCGGGGAGCTGTTTTTT	CASSLLSPGGSTGELFF
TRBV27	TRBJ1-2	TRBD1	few	TGTGCCAGCAGTACACAGGGGGGCAGGGGTAACTATGGCTACACCTTC	CASSTQGGRGNYGYTF
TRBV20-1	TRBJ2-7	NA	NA	TGCAGTGCTAGTCGTCGCTCTACCTCCTACGAGCAGTACTTC	CSASRRSTSYEQYF
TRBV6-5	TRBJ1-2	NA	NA	TGTGCCAGCAGTTACTCGACCGGACTCAACTATGGCTACACCTTC	CASSYSTGLNYGYTF
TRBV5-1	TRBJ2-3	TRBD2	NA	TGCGCCAGCAGCTCCGAGGGGAGGGCGGGCACAGATACGCAGTATTTT	CASSSEGRAGTDTQYF
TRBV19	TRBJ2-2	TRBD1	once	TGTGCCAGTATGAGGGACAGGGTAACCGGGGAGCTGTTTTTT	CASMRDRVTGELFF